This T cell receptor (beta chain) was obtained from a study of cytomegalovirus exposure and HLA in healthy donors (dated by TCRdb to about 2017). Study-wide context: In an earlier analysis of approximately 640 of the donors, about 260 Gb of sequence data and 90 million to 130 million unique TCR beta sequences from 150 million to 200 million T cells were reported. Approximately 310 gigabases of sequencing data and 80 million or so unique TCR sequences were included in an early release covering about 620 HLA-typed donors. Among the roughly 410 genotyped donors, approximately 76% belonged to the genetic ancestry cluster associated with self-reported Caucasian donors. The study aimed to test whether signatures of past pathogen exposure could be identified by cataloging public T cell receptors. The T cell repertoires of some 700 subjects were profiled by immunosequencing and related to cytomegalovirus serostatus. Besides the first cohort of around 700 subjects, a separate validation cohort made up of around 120 different subjects was used. To predict cytomegalovirus infection status, the study brought together high-throughput TCR immunosequencing, statistical association of individual TCRs with disease status, and machine learning. A later analysis re-analyzed previously published TCR beta repertoires from approximately 700 donors and added high-resolution HLA genotyping to study TCR occurrence patterns. Rather than using new phenotypic data, the later analysis identified candidate immune exposures from TCR beta sequences and from how often those sequences occurred across donors. An earlier analysis of around 640 of the donors used high-throughput TCR beta sequencing to judge whether each TCR beta V gene segment behaved as functional or pseudogenic. Alongside the repertoire data, information on donor age, sex, ethnicity and CMV serostatus was compiled. Genome-wide SNP genotypes for about 65% of the roughly 700 donors were used in a later genetic analysis, which treated that subset as a discovery cohort. Every discovery cohort repertoire had been produced on one sequencing platform. Class I and class II HLA loci were covered by the typing at four-digit resolution. The number of donors typed differed by locus, with 629-630 for A, B, C, DRB1 and DQB1, 522 for DQA1, approximately 570 for DPA1, and about 450 for DPB1. About five DR-DQ haplotypes were treated as single units for association and clustering because of strong linkage in the cohort. Across approximately 400 genotyped donors of the cohort, an average of 235,054 unique TCR beta nucleotide sequences per donor were sequenced, and roughly 20% of those sequences were non-productive.

Turning to this clone: Its target antigen remains unknown. Base quality data are lacking; no much larger clone is found one base away.

Trimmed from V: 4 bases; trimmed from J: 1 base; junction bases lacking a gene match: 3. CDR1 and CDR2 are read off the germline V gene (reference sequence) as PRHDT and FYEKMQ. The cysteine opens and the phenylalanine closes a CDR3 of 15 amino acids. The only DNA kept is the CDR3, 45 bases in frame from the first base. The cohort consisted of 670 or so healthy bone marrow donors. At the time of sampling, all cohort members were nominally healthy, though unrecorded immune exposures were likely present. CMV serostatus was recorded as positive for about 300 and negative for about 50% of the 666 cohort members, whereas no CMV serostatus was recorded for the donor in question. A peripheral blood sample was collected from each donor, and TCR beta sequencing was performed on peripheral blood mononuclear cells. The Qiagen DNeasy Blood Extraction Kit was used to extract genomic DNA from the blood cell samples.

Library generation was performed with the immunoSEQ multiplex PCR assay. For the multiplex PCR, a mixture combining 60 forward primers for TCR Vbeta segments and 13 reverse primers for TCR Jbeta segments was used. The CDR3 region of rearranged TCR beta genes was amplified from genomic DNA with a multiplex PCR assay. On the Illumina HiSeq System, the amplified TCR beta libraries were sequenced as 87-base-pair reads. Per the authors' processing: In a later analysis, some 80 million unique TCR beta chains were counted across the 500 to 850 repertoires, and approximately 11 million of these chains were shared by at least two donors. A nearest-neighbor algorithm error-corrected the raw reads and collapsed the reads into unique sequences, merging closely related sequences to remove PCR and sequencing errors. Alignment of CDR3 sequences to IMGT reference sequences was used to assign V, D and J gene segments. For a sequence to be retained, a match of at least six nucleotides was required to both a V gene segment and a J gene segment. Rearrangements were called productive when the CDR3 lacked stop codons and stayed in frame with V and J; all others were non-productive. Following IMGT convention, CDR3 was defined as the stretch from the second conserved V-encoded cysteine to the conserved J-encoded phenylalanine. Sequences without an unambiguous match to a single V gene segment were excluded from the earlier analysis of approximately 600 of the donors. An earlier analysis of just under 600 of the donors called V segments functional above 56.7% productive rearrangements and segregating when the between-donor standard deviation exceeded 5%. A statistical classification framework was built for diagnosing cytomegalovirus status from the catalog of TCR beta chain sequences. V and J gene assignment, in a later analysis, came from comparing TCR nucleotide sequences with IMGT/GENE-DB human TR gene sequences. A later analysis assigned CDR3 sequences and most-parsimonious VDJ recombination scenarios with the TCRdist pipeline. In a later analysis, each TCR beta chain was defined by its CDR3 amino acid sequence together with its V-gene family, and reads without a unique V-gene family were excluded. A later analysis removed 592 highly shared, low-generation-probability nucleotide sequences to deal with suspected cross-contamination and a sequencing artifact. For each public chain, a later analysis derived a clonal expansion index from normalized ranks of inferred template counts within each repertoire. Generation probabilities in a later analysis came from a VDJ recombination model fitted to out-of-frame rearrangements, and those results were checked against IGoR. In a later analysis, TCR-TCR, TCR-HLA and TCR-CMV co-occurrence was scored with hypergeometric tests, and a repertoire-size bias correction was applied to TCR pairs. False discovery rates were estimated in a later analysis by permuting HLA or CMV assignments 20 times. In a later analysis, co-occurring TCRs were grouped using DBSCAN, with TCRdist sequence similarity added in when clustering inside HLA-allele-positive subsets. Repertoires with fewer than 30,000 or more than 120,000 public chains, plus five repertoires with anomalous nucleotide sharing, were excluded from co-occurrence clustering. TCRdb's version of the immuneACCESS table is confined to in-frame rearrangements and falls short of the full clone set. An unresolved V gene accounts for under half of the shortfall where checked; the remainder is of unknown origin. Clonal size and the V and J genes are those of that table, whereas D and trimming came from the DNA. Across this sample there are some 150,000 clones, with roughly three quarters seen only once. Clones ranked in the top ten supply 3.5% of the sample.

Summary of the overall study and its limitations: A later analysis found that HLA-associated TCR beta chains were more clonally expanded and had lower generation probabilities than equally common non-associated chains. Because some donors lacked HLA typing at each locus, the association tests relied only on the typed subset. Correlated functional status among segregating V segments might be attributable to linkage disequilibrium, but an unknown experimental factor could not be ruled out. A further reported finding was that TCR beta sequences accurately predicted the HLA-A and HLA-B alleles for most subjects in the first cohort. A later analysis reported that several top co-occurrence clusters appeared linked to parvovirus B19, influenza, CMV and Epstein-Barr virus. The study listed 150 to 200 TCR beta chains as associated with cytomegalovirus. The classifier was reported to diagnose cytomegalovirus status with high specificity and sensitivity in both the original cohort and the validation cohort. At a false discovery rate of 0.05, a later analysis linked some 17,000 TCR beta sequences to specific HLA alleles. In this cohort, only TCR beta chains were sequenced, and detectable features were limited by the absence of alpha or paired-chain data. Assigning TCR associations to individual alleles was difficult when HLA alleles, especially DR and DQ, strongly co-occurred. Presence/absence analyses assumed roughly uniform sequencing depth across donors, an assumption that may not hold. Across donors, most TCR sequences were observed very rarely, whereas some public TCRs were present in many individuals. Compared with the 666-donor mean, donors in an Asian-associated ancestry cluster had fewer N-insertions in productive TCRs, according to a later genetic analysis. In a later genetic analysis, a missense DCLRE1C variant was associated with V-gene and J-gene trimming of TCR beta chains, and the association was replicated in an independent cohort. Some 16 rarely observed V segments, including chromosome 9 orphons, were excluded from the earlier analysis of several hundred of the donors because counts were too low. The 87-base-pair reads could not distinguish some IMGT-functional V segments, including TRBV6-2 and TRBV6-3, so those segments were excluded. A cluster of highly shared sequence variants was judged likely to be a technical artifact of the sequencing pipeline. The authors suggested that the approach could potentially be generalized to other disease states and immunological phenotypes. Immune exposure information for the cohort was limited to CMV serostatus. A later analysis found that TCR association rates varied across HLA loci, with DRB1 alleles showing the most associated TCRs and HLA-C alleles the fewest. A few of the identified cytomegalovirus-associated TCR beta chains were confirmed in vitro to be specific for cytomegalovirus antigens. In an earlier analysis of more than 500 of the donors, most TCR beta V segments appeared in productive rearrangements about 87% or about 30% of the time, broadly matching IMGT annotations. Most CMV-associated TCR beta chains appeared to be HLA-restricted in a later analysis, and the HLA associations seemed to be driven largely by CMV exposure.

The receptor's source is a human donor in good health. The sequenced sample was PBMCs. The rearrangement combines TRBV13 with TRBJ2-2, and TRBD2 matches 7 of the central bases. Here is the DNA: TGTGCCAGCAGCTCGACTAGCCTGAACACCGGGGAGCTGTTTTTT. It encodes CASSSTSLNTGELFF.